This TCR beta chain was retrieved from a study of cytomegalovirus exposure and HLA in healthy donors. Study-level information: An early release of data contained approximately 85 million unique TCRs, which came from HLA-typed donors.

A multiplex PCR was run with 60 Vbeta primers and 13 Jbeta primers. Clones were read by immunoSEQ multiplex PCR, and TCRdb kept only the in-frame ones, dropping some. Among some 140,000 clones listed, about four fifths were seen once. Regarding this clone: Its antigen is not known.

The CDR3 is made up of 13 amino acids. V shed 3 bases and J shed 8 bases, with 13 bases lying between them. The germline CDR1 and CDR2 sequences are KGHSH and LQKENI. Findings of the study overall: Some V segments could not be told apart, so they were left out, TRBV6-2 and TRBV6-3 among them. Within a later analysis, the majority of CMV-associated TCR beta chains appeared HLA-restricted. The study designated 160 or so TCR beta chains cytomegalovirus-associated.

The origin of this receptor is a man aged 25-40 years in good health. Sequenced sample: PBMCs. This sequence joins TRBV18 and TRBJ1-2; D call uncertain. DNA for the CDR3: TGTGCCAGCTCACCCACCGAGGAGGTGGGCTACACCTTC. Its translation is CASSPTEEVGYTF.